Listed here are 10 T cell receptor beta chains from one sample, sequenced in a study of metastatic and nonmetastatic thyroid tumors. The entire patient cohort was treatment-naive prior to thyroid surgery. Through MiXCR, TCRdb re-clonotyped the PCR reads. The sample lists around 37,000 clones, roughly a quarter occurring once. Sequencing was done on a sample of blood. The receptors were gathered from a female donor with papillary thyroid cancer or a benign thyroid nodule (not recorded which). Some clones in this sample may be carry-over from other donors' samples.

The genes are TRBV25-1 and TRBJ1-5; D is unresolved. Between the trimmed V and J ends, which lost 4 bases and 1 base, there was a span of 5 bases. CDR1 is MGHDK, CDR2 SYGVNS, per germline. The CDR3 extends over 13 amino acids. The CDR3 loop reads CASSGVSNQPQHF. The CDR3 coding sequence is TGTGCCAGCAGTGGCGTAAGCAATCAGCCCCAGCATTTT.

The chain recombines TRBV30 with TRBJ2-7; TRBD2 matches at 10 bases. The CDR3 spans 13 residues. Germline trimming cut 2 bases from V and 3 bases from J; bases unmatched to any gene: 1. Germline CDR1 and CDR2: GTSNPN and SVGIG (reference sequence). The CDR3 reads CAWSSSGGYEQYF. The CDR3, as DNA: TGTGCCTGGAGTTCTAGCGGGGGCTACGAGCAGTACTTC.

There are many counts of this clone. V is TRBV5-8 and J is TRBJ1-5; D may be TRBD1 (5 bases). V was clipped by 3 bases and J by 4 bases, with 17 bases between them. This CDR3 spans 16 amino acids. CDR1 SGHTS and CDR2 YDEGEE come from the germline V gene. CDR3 in amino acids: CASSWLELAGNQPQHF. The CDR3 region has the DNA TGTGCCAGCAGCTGGCTTGAGTTGGCAGGGAATCAGCCCCAGCATTTT.

This clone has only a few counts. CDR3 residues: CASGILEGETQYF. DNA of the CDR3: TGTGCCAGCGGAATACTAGAGGGGGAGACCCAGTACTTC. This sequence joins TRBV27 and TRBJ2-5; D may match TRBD1 or TRBD2 (5 bases each). Germline V gene data show CDR1 as MNHEY and CDR2 as SMNVEV (reference sequence). Trimming pared 8 bases from V and 5 bases from J, leaving 15 bases between. This CDR3 contains 13 residues.

V and J are TRBV20-1 and TRBJ2-7, with D maybe TRBD2 (6 bases). CDR1 and CDR2 (germline): DFQATT, SNEGSKA (reference sequence). V was cut by 2 bases and J by 4 bases, with 12 bases left in between. CDR3 length: 13 residues. This chain's CDR3 is CSARPGSTYEQYF. The CDR3 DNA reads TGCAGTGCTAGACCCGGGAGCACGTACGAGCAGTACTTC.

In its sample, this clone was seen a few times. The V and J genes are TRBV20-1 and TRBJ2-7; either TRBD1 or TRBD2 may fit D (5 bases each). The CDR3 consists of 13 residues. Germline V gene sequence: CDR1 DFQATT, CDR2 SNEGSKA (reference sequence). V dropped 8 bases and J dropped 2 bases, with 16 bases sitting between them. CDR3 in amino acids: CSPLNRGTYEQYF. The DNA of the CDR3 is TGCAGTCCCTTAAACCGGGGCACCTACGAGCAGTACTTC.

This clone was observed a handful of times. The rearrangement links TRBV10-3 to TRBJ2-7; perhaps TRBD1 as D (7 bases). The V and J ends lost 7 bases and 7 bases respectively, with 11 bases between them. The CDR3 contains 11 residues. In germline, CDR1 is ENHRY, CDR2 SYGVKD. The CDR3 spells CAITPGGEQYF. For the CDR3, the DNA is TGTGCCATCACTCCAGGGGGGGAGCAGTACTTC.

The chain joins TRBV5-1 to TRBJ2-2, with D maybe TRBD1 (6 bases). This CDR3 is 15 amino acids long. With 5 bases removed from V and 5 bases from J, the gap between germline ends came to 16 bases. CDR1 is SGHRS, CDR2 YFSETQ, per germline. CDR3 protein: CASRKQGSSTGELFF. CDR3 nucleotides: TGCGCCAGCAGAAAACAGGGATCGAGTACCGGGGAGCTGTTTTTT. Complete variable domain (other parts from reference TRBV5-1 and TRBJ2-2): KAGVTQTPRYLIKTRGQQVTLSCSPISGHRSVSWYQQTPGQGLQFLFEYFSETQRNKGNFPGRFSGRQFSNSRSEMNVSTLELGDSALYLCASRKQGSSTGELFFGEGSRLTVL.

V is TRBV13 and J is TRBJ2-1; 10 bases match TRBD2. CDR3 length: 19 amino acids. CDR1 is PRHDT, CDR2 FYEKMQ, per germline (reference sequence). After removal of 8 bases from V and 5 bases from J, the junction contained 21 bases not matched to a gene. The CDR3 DNA reads as TGTGCCAGCCAGTTTAGGCCTAGCGGGAGATTGGGGACACACAATGAGCAGTTCTTC. Protein sequence: CASQFRPSGRLGTHNEQFF.

In its sample, this clone is medium-sized. V usage is TRBV24-1 and J usage is TRBJ2-1, with 7 bases fitting TRBD1. This CDR3 has 13 amino acids. Germline V CDR1 and CDR2: KGHDR, SFDVKD. Trimming at V came to 4 bases and at J to 8 bases, leaving 4 bases not matched to a gene. CDR3 loop: CATSEITGDEQFF. The DNA for the CDR3 is TGTGCCACCAGTGAGATAACAGGGGATGAGCAGTTCTTC.